This T cell receptor beta chain is drawn from a study of OX40 agonist ivuxolimab in advanced cancers. Study-wide context: Of mixed ages from roughly 23 to 80 and averaging approximately 60 years, the group was 65% to 85% male.

This clone was detected a few times. Its target is not known. This table comes from immunoSEQ multiplex PCR, and its TCRdb copy is limited to in-frame clones, with some not included. The table lists several thousand clones, around two thirds of them singletons. The CDR3 has 12 amino acids. Germline CDR1 reads SGHTA; CDR2 reads FQGNSA. Between the trimmed V and J ends, which lost 6 bases and 2 bases, there was a span of 8 bases. Study conclusions and caveats: Among the nonresponders, some also had low normalized T-cell clonal expansion. The study observed clonal expansion of CD4+ and CD8+ blood T cells by week 6 at 0.1 to 3.0 mg/kg.

The chain uses TRBV7-2 and TRBJ2-7; D unresolved. Specimen: CD4+ or CD8+ T cells sorted from blood, collected in a trial of the OX40 agonist ivuxolimab. The TCR was taken from an adult with an advanced solid tumor such as melanoma, head and neck, liver or kidney cancer. This chain's CDR3 is CASSYRAYEQYF. The CDR3, as DNA: TGTGCCAGCAGTTATAGAGCCTACGAGCAGTACTTC.